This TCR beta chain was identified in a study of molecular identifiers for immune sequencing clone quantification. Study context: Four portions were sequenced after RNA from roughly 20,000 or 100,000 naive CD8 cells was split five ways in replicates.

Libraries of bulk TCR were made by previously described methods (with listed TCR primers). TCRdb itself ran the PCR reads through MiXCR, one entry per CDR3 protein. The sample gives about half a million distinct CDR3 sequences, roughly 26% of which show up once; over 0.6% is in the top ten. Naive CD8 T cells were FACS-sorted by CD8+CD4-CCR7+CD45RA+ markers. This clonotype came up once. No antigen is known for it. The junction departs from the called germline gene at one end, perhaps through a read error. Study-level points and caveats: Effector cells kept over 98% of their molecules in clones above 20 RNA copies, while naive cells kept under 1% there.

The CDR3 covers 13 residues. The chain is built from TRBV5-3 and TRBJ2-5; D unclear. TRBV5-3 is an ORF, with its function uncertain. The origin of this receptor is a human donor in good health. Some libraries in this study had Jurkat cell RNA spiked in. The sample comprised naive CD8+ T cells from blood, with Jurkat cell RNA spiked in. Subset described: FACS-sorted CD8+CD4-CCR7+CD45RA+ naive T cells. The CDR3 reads CASSSVCPETQYF. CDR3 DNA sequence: TGTGCCAGCAGCTCAGTGTGCCCTGAGACCCAGTACTTC.